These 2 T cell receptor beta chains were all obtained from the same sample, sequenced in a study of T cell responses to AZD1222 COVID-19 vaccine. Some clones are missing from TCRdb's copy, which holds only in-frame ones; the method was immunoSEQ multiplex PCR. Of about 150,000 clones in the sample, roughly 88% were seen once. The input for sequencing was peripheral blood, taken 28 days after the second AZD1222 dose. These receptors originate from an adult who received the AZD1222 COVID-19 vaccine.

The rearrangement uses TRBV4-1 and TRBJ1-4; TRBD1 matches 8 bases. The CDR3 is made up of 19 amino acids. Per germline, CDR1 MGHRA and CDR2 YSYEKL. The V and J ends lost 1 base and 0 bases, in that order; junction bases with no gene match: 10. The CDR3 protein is CASSQGVAGGETTNEKLFF. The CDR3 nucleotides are TGCGCCAGCAGCCAAGGGGTGGCAGGGGGCGAAACAACTAATGAAAAACTGTTTTTT.

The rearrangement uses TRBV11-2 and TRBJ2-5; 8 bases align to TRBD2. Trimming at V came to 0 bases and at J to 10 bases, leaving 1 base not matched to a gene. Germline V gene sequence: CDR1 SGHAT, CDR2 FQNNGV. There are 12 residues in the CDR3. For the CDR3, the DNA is TGTGCCAGCAGCTTAGAACTAGCGGACCAGTACTTC. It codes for CASSLELADQYF. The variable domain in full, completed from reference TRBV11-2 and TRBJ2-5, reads EAGVAQSPRYKIIEKRQSVAFWCNPISGHATLYWYQQILGQGPKLLIQFQNNGVVDDSQLPKDRFSAERLKGVDSTLKIQPAKLEDSAVYLCASSLELADQYFGPGTRLLVL.